This T cell receptor beta chain stems from a study of CD8+ T cells in alopecia areata. Study context: Tofacitinib was taken orally by treated patients, and the dose was 5 to 10 mg twice daily. After 6 to 18 months of tofacitinib, follow-up continued 6 months off drug. General study findings and limits: Affected scalp, especially in alopecia totalis/universalis, had a higher clonality than normal scalp did.

Note on this clone: The antigen remains unidentified.

CDR1 and CDR2 from the germline V gene are LNHDA and SQIVND (reference sequence). V was shortened by 2 bases and J by 4 bases, with 17 bases between the two germline ends. This CDR3 spans 16 amino acids. Following RNA extraction, reverse transcription yielded cDNA that acted as the sequencing template. The assay was immunoSEQ multiplex PCR, and TCRdb's table has in-frame clones only and misses some. Among around 140,000 clones listed, about 51% were seen once. The chain uses TRBV19 and TRBJ2-5; possible D gene TRBD2, 6 bases. The source is a human donor with alopecia areata. Sequencing used CD4+ T cells sorted from blood, obtained at week 0. The CDR3 protein is CASSITGEAFPETQYF. DNA for the CDR3: TGTGCCAGTAGTATAACGGGAGAAGCCTTCCCAGAGACCCAGTACTTC.